Below are 17 T cell receptor beta chains sequenced from a single sample in a study of tumor-infiltrating lymphocytes in primary liver carcinoma. Joint extraction of RNA and DNA used about 17-33 mg of bulk tissue that was unsorted. With a constant-region primer, TCR beta cDNA was made from approximately 500 ng of total RNA. Three nested multiplex PCR rounds, a slightly modified ARM-PCR method, built the TCR beta libraries. A C-beta reverse primer was combined with TRBV1-TRBV30 forward primers in the first two PCR rounds, and each round had around 11 cycles. TCRdb recomputed calls from the multiplex PCR reads with MiXCR, one row per CDR3 protein. The repertoire holds more than 55,000 distinct CDR3 sequences, with about three quarters as singletons. The sequenced material came from liver tumor tissue from sampling region 2. As for subset: tumor region T2, inferior pole. These receptors all stem from a man between 35 and 55 years old with primary liver carcinoma and hepatitis B virus infection.

This clonotype was seen a single time. Because it lacks the conserved phenylalanine or tryptophan at the end, this CDR3 is likely a read error. CDR3 sequence (DNA): TGCAGCGTTAAAGCAGTGACGAACACTGAAGCTTTCTCT. It specifies CSVKAVTNTEAFS. The V and J genes are TRBV29-1 and TRBJ1-1, with D hard to call. Deletions cut 5 bases from V and 1 base from J, with 11 bases between. The CDR3 loop spans 13 amino acids. CDR1 and CDR2 (germline): SQVTM, ANQGSEA.

Concerning this clonotype: Germline and junction disagree at one end, which may indicate a read error. The chain has TRBV12-3 or TRBV12-4 and TRBJ1-5; no clear D gene. The CDR3 sequence is 14 residues long. Here the CDR3 reads CASSLDEGNQSQHF. The CDR3, as DNA: TGTGCCAGCAGTTTAGATGAGGGCAATCAGTCCCAGCATTTC.

The rearrangement links TRBV29-1 to TRBJ2-1; 10 bases fit TRBD2. Germline values: CDR1 SQVTM, CDR2 ANQGSEA. Trimming removed 6 bases from V and 7 bases from J; junction bases left unmatched: 9. The CDR3 extends over 14 amino acids. DNA of the CDR3: TGCAGCGTCGTATTTACTAGCGGGATAAATGAGCAGTTCTTC. Translating it yields CSVVFTSGINEQFF.

On this clonotype: One end of the junction is discordant with germline, which a read error may explain. The rearrangement uses TRBV6-1 and TRBJ2-1; no reliable D call. The CDR3 sequence is 12 residues long. Germline assignment: CDR1 MNHNS and CDR2 SASEGT. CDR3 sequence reads: CASIPSYNELFF. Here the CDR3 DNA reads TGTGCCAGCATTCCGTCCTATAATGAGCTGTTCTTT.

Worth noting for this clonotype: At one end, the junction sequence differs from germline, possibly due to a read error. The J gene is TRBJ2-3, the V gene TRBV4-3, with TRBD2 identical over 8 bases. Germline V gene data show CDR1 as LGHNA and CDR2 as YSLEER. The length of the CDR3 is 20 residues. CDR3 nucleotide sequence: TGCGTCAGCAGCCAAGATCTTCCCTCCGGGACTAGGGGGAGAGCAGATACGCAGTATTTT. Amino acids: CVSSQDLPSGTRGRADTQYF.

Concerning this clonotype itself: The junction departs from the called germline gene at one end, perhaps through a read error. The CDR3: CAGSSIAGANVLTF. The CDR3 DNA is TGTGCCGGCAGTTCCATCGCGGGGGCCAATGTCCTGACTTTC. This sequence joins TRBV6-5 and TRBJ2-6; D perhaps matches TRBD2 (7 bases). The CDR3 totals 14 residues. The germline V gene encodes CDR1 MNHEY and CDR2 SVGAGI.

Comment on this clonotype: This is likely a read error, given that the CDR3 carries no conserved phenylalanine or tryptophan at its end. The limits of the CDR3 on the DNA are not certain, so only TCRdb's listed CDR3 is given. The CDR3: CANSKIPGGTNEKPFL. The V and J genes are TRBV11-2 and TRBJ1-4. Germline CDR1 is SGHAT and CDR2 is FQNNGV. 16 amino acids form the CDR3, both terminal residues included.

The DNA of the CDR3 is TGTGCCAGCGCCTTGGCCGGGACTAGCGGGGTGACCCAGTACTTC. Translation: CASALAGTSGVTQYF. This chain connects TRBV5-4 to TRBJ2-5; 13 positions agree with TRBD2. V gave up 7 bases and J gave up 7 bases; unmatched junction bases: 10. Germline V gene data show CDR1 as SGHNT and CDR2 as YYREEE (reference sequence). The CDR3 is made up of 15 amino acids.

By share of the sample, this clonotype is medium-sized. This sequence joins TRBV11-2 and TRBJ2-3; 8 nucleotides agree with TRBD2. The CDR3 length is 16 residues. With 2 bases clipped from V and 6 bases from J, the junction kept 10 bases outside the gene matches. The germline CDR1 and CDR2 sequences are SGHAT and FQNNGV. This CDR3 reads CASSLSTGAGVDTQYF. The CDR3 DNA follows: TGTGCCAGCAGCTTATCAACGGGAGCGGGAGTCGATACGCAGTATTTT. Supplemented by reference TRBV11-2 and TRBJ2-3, the full variable domain reads EAGVAQSPRYKIIEKRQSVAFWCNPISGHATLYWYQQILGQGPKLLIQFQNNGVVDDSQLPKDRFSAERLKGVDSTLKIQPAKLEDSAVYLCASSLSTGAGVDTQYFGPGTRLTVL.

In regard to this clonotype: The junction shows a germline mismatch at one end, possibly a read error. The chain combines TRBV19 with TRBJ2-1, with TRBD2 matching over 7 bases. Germline V CDR1 and CDR2: LNHDA, SQIVND (reference sequence). This CDR3 has 15 amino acids. The CDR3 region is CVSSTSGTSYNEQFF. The CDR3 DNA reads as TGTGTCAGTAGTACGAGCGGGACCTCCTACAATGAGCAGTTCTTC.

This clonotype turned up a few times. At one end, the junction sequence differs from germline, possibly due to a read error. The genes are TRBV11-2 and TRBJ2-3, with D possibly TRBD2 on 5 matching bases. Germline CDR1 SGHAT, CDR2 FQNNGV. This CDR3 region has 14 residues. The DNA for the CDR3 is TGTGCCAGCGGCTTCGGTGCGTTTAGCGAAAAATCTACTTTT. Amino acids: CASGFGAFSEKSTF.

Concerning this clonotype: This is likely a read error, given that the CDR3 carries no conserved phenylalanine or tryptophan at its end. CDR3 sequence (DNA): TGCAGCGTTAGAGTCATCTACGCTGGCTACACCTAC. Amino acids: CSVRVIYAGYTY. The rearrangement uses TRBV29-1 and TRBJ1-2, with unresolved D. With 5 bases removed from V and 7 bases from J, the gap between germline ends came to 14 bases. The CDR3 is 12 residues long. In germline, CDR1 is SQVTM, CDR2 ANQGSEA.

With regard to this clonotype: One junction end disagrees with the germline gene, perhaps due to a read error. The chain employs TRBV29-1 and TRBJ2-3; D is ambiguous. CDR1 is SQVTM and CDR2 is ANQGSEA in the germline V gene. The CDR3 consists of 14 residues. The CDR3 nucleotides are TGCAGCGTTGATGCCCAAGGTCGCACAGATATGCAGTATTTT. Its translation is CSVDAQGRTDMQYF.

The chain recombines TRBV5-6 with TRBJ2-7; possibly TRBD1 for D (7 bases). The CDR3 has 15 amino acids. The ends were cut back, 3 bases at V and 3 bases at J, with 16 bases in the middle. Germline values: CDR1 SGHDT, CDR2 YYEEEE. The CDR3 protein is CASSYAGQLVYEQYF. CDR3 DNA: TGTGCCAGCAGCTACGCGGGACAGCTAGTCTACGAGCAGTACTTC.

As for this clonotype: One end of the junction does not line up with germline, which may come from a read error. This rearrangement joins TRBV12-3 or TRBV12-4 to TRBJ1-3, with no clear D. This CDR3 spans 14 amino acids. CDR3 sequence: CASSPVNSGDTIYF. The DNA for the CDR3 is TGTGCCAGCAGTCCTGTTAACTCTGGAGACACCATATATTTT.

The chain couples TRBV11-2 to TRBJ2-2; a possible D gene is TRBD2 (6 bases). V was trimmed by 11 bases and J by 0 bases, leaving 19 bases between them. The CDR3 runs 16 residues. The germline V gene has CDR1 SGHAT and CDR2 FQNNGV. The CDR3: CAGLALGGANTGELFF. CDR3 DNA sequence: TGTGCCGGCTTAGCATTAGGAGGGGCGAACACCGGGGAGCTGTTTTTT.

As concerns this clonotype: At one boundary the junction diverges from the germline segment, which might be a read error. The rearrangement joins TRBV28 to TRBJ1-5; D is ambiguous. In germline, CDR1 is MDHEN, CDR2 SYDVKM. The length of the CDR3 is 15 residues. The CDR3 loop is CASSTSDRENQSQHF. The DNA for the CDR3 is TGTGCCAGCAGCACCTCGGATAGGGAAAATCAGTCCCAACATTTC.